This TCR beta chain comes out of a study of shared clonotypes between healthy human individuals. CDR3 length: 15 amino acids. Trimming removed 4 bases from V and 3 bases from J; junction bases left unmatched: 8. CDR1 is MGHRA and CDR2 is YSYEKL in the germline V gene. The method was immunoSEQ multiplex PCR; TCRdb's version includes in-frame clones alone and lacks a portion of them. The profile shows 2 million to 2.5 million clones, over 90% of them singletons. The TCR sequence derives from a man in his late teens or twenties in good health. Some clones in this sample may be carry-over from other donors' samples. The chain joins TRBV4-1 to TRBJ2-5; 7 bases agree with TRBD1. What was sequenced was naive CD4+ T cells from PBMCs. The sample's subset: CD45RA+ positively selected. CDR3 protein: CASSLDGTAKETQYF. Here the CDR3 DNA reads TGCGCCAGCAGCCTGGATGGGACAGCAAAAGAGACCCAGTACTTC.